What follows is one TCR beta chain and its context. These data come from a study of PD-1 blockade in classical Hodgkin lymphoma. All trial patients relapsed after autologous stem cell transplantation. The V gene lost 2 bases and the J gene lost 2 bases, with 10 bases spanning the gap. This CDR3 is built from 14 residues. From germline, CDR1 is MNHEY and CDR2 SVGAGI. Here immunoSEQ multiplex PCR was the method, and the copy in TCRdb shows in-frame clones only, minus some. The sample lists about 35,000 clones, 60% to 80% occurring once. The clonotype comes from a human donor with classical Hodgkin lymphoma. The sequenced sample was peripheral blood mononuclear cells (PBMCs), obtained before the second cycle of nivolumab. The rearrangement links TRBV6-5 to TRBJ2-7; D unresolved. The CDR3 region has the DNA TGTGCCAGCAGTTACACCCGAGGAGCCTACGAGCAGTACTTC. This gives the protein CASSYTRGAYEQYF.